The clone carrying this T cell receptor beta chain was seen a handful of times. Its antigen is not known. The junction had 14 bases not matched to a gene; V was cut back by 4 bases and J by 4 bases. This CDR3 is 18 amino acids long. CDR1 and CDR2 (germline): SGHDT, YYEEEE. This sample is drawn from a study of T cells after yellow fever vaccination. Study-level points and caveats: Of the clonotypes, a small share occurred in both CD4 and CD8 compartments. Abundant clonotypes from the bulk population could have been carried over as contaminants into FACS-sorted repertoires. The secondary response showed a weaker magnitude and a faster peak, day 5 versus 15.

MiXCR was run by TCRdb on the 5' RACE reads, yielding one entry per CDR3 protein. There are hundreds of thousands of distinct CDR3 sequences in the sample; 13% occur only once, and 11% to 15% lies in the top ten. The chain links TRBV5-6 to TRBJ2-3; TRBD2 matches 11 bases. The TCR originated in a man aged 25-45 years who received the YFV17D yellow fever vaccine. Sequenced here: PBMCs, sampled on the day of the yellow fever booster vaccination. The CDR3, as DNA: TGTGCCAGCAGCGTGACTAGCGGGACAAGTTCGGGGGCAGATACGCAGTATTTT. Translated: CASSVTSGTSSGADTQYF.